Following are 5 T cell receptor beta chains from one sample sequenced in a study of T cell responses to AZD1222 COVID-19 vaccine. Method: immunoSEQ multiplex PCR; TCRdb's copy keeps in-frame clones and lacks some. The table includes approximately 100,000 clones, nearly 95% detected once. Here the sequenced sample was peripheral blood, taken on day 0 of AZD1222 vaccination. All receptors come from an adult in good health.

The V gene is TRBV7-2, the J gene TRBJ1-2, with D uncertain. The CDR3 runs 13 residues. Trimming removed 1 base at V and 8 bases at J, with 11 bases between. Germline CDR1 is SGHTA and CDR2 is FQGNSA. CDR3 sequence: CASSLDQWRGYTF. For the CDR3, the DNA is TGTGCCAGCAGCTTAGACCAATGGCGGGGCTACACCTTC.

With respect to this clone: Within the sample, other DNA sequences also encode this same CDR3. This sequence joins TRBV6-4 and TRBJ2-3, with a possible D match to TRBD2 (6 bases). The V end was cut by 0 bases, the J end by 0 bases, with 7 bases between. CDR3 length: 15 amino acids. Germline-derived CDR1 and CDR2 are MRHNA and SNTAGT. CDR3 nucleotides: TGTGCCAGCAGTGACTCTGGAGGGAGCACAGATACGCAGTATTTT. Protein: CASSDSGGSTDTQYF.

The chain carries TRBV7-9 and TRBJ2-5, with D perhaps TRBD1 or TRBD2 (5 bases each). Trimming cost V 0 bases and J 5 bases, with 13 bases left between them. CDR3 length equals 15 residues. Germline V lookup: CDR1 SEHNR, CDR2 FQNEAQ (reference sequence). The DNA for the CDR3 is TGTGCCAGCAGCTTAGCCGGGGACGGGTGGGAGACCCAGTACTTC. It specifies CASSLAGDGWETQYF.

This rearrangement joins TRBV9 to TRBJ2-3; no reliable D call. The V gene's germline CDR1 is SGDLS and CDR2 YYNGEE. The CDR3 runs to 12 residues. Trimming cost V 4 bases and J 2 bases, with 5 bases left between them. The CDR3 region has the DNA TGTGCCAGCAGCCCCCCCACAGATACGCAGTATTTT. Its translation: CASSPPTDTQYF.

The gene calls are TRBV7-6 and TRBJ1-1; the D is unclear. The CDR3 has 14 amino acids. The V end was cut by 2 bases, the J end by 5 bases, with 12 bases between. Germline CDR1 reads SGHVS; CDR2 reads FNYEAQ. CDR3 sequence reads: CASSLQYRGTEAFF. Here the CDR3 DNA reads TGTGCCAGCAGCTTACAGTATCGCGGAACTGAAGCTTTCTTT.